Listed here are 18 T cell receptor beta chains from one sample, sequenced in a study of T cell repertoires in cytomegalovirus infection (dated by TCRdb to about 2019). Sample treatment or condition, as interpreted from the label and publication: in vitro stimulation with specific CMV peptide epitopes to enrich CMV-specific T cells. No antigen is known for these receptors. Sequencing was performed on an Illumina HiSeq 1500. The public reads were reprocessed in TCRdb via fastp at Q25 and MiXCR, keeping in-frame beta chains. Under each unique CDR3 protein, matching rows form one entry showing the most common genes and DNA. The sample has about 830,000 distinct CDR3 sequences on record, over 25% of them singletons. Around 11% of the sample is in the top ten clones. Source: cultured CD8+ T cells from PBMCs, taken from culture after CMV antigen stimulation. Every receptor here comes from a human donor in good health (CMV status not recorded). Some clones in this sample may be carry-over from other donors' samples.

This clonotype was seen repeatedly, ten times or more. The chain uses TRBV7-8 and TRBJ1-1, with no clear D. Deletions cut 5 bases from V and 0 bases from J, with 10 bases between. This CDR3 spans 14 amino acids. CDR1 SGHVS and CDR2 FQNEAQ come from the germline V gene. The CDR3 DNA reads TGTGCCAGCAGCCCGAATAGAGTGAACACTGAAGCTTTCTTT. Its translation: CASSPNRVNTEAFF.

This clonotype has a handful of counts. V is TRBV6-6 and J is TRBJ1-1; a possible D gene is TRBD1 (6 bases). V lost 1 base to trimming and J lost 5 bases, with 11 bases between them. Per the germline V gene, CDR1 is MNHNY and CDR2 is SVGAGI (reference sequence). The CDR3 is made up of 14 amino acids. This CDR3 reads CASSYFPDSTEAFF. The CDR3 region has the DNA TGTGCCAGCAGTTACTTCCCGGACAGTACTGAAGCTTTCTTT.

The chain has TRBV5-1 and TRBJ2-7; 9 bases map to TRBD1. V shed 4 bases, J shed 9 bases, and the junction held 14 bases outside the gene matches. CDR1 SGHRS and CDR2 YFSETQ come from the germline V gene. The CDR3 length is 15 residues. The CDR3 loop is CASSDGRTGESGQYF. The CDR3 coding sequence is TGCGCCAGCAGCGATGGAAGGACAGGGGAGAGTGGGCAGTACTTC.

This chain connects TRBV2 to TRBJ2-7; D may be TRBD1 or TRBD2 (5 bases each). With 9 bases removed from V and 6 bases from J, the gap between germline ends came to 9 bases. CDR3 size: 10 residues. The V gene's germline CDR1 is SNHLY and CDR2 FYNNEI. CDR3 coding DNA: TGTGCCAGTCAGGGACGCGAGCAGTACTTC. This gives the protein CASQGREQYF.

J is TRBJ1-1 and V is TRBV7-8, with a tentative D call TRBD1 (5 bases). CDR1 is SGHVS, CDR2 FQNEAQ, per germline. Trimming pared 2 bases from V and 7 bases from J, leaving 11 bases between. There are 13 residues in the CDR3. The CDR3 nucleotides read TGTGCCAGCAGCTTACGGGGGGAGGATGAAGCTTTCTTT. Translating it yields CASSLRGEDEAFF.

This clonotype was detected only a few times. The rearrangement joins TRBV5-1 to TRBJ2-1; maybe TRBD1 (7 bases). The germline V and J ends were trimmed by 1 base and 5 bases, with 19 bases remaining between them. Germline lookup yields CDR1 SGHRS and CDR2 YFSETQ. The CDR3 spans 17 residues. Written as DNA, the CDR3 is TGCGCCAGCAGCTTGCCTAGGACAGGAGGGGATGACAATGAGCAGTTCTTC. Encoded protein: CASSLPRTGGDDNEQFF.

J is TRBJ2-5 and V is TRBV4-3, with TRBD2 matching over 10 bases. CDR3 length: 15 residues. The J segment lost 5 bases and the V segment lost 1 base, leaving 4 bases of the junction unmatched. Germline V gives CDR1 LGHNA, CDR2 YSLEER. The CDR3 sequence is CASSQATSGHETQYF. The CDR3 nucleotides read TGCGCCAGCAGCCAAGCGACTAGCGGGCACGAGACCCAGTACTTC.

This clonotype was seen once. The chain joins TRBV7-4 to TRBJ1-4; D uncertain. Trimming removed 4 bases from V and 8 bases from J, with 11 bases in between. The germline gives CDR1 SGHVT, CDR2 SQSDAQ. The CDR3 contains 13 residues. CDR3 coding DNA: TGTGCCAGCAGCTCAGGACGACTCGAAAAACTGTTTTTT. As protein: CASSSGRLEKLFF.

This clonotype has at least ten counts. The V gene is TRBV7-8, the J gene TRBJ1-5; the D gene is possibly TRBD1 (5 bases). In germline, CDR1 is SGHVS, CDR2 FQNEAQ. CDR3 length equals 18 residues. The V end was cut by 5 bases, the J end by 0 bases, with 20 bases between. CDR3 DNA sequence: TGTGCCAGCAGCCTCCGGGGCCAAGACATTTATAGCAATCAGCCCCAGCATTTT. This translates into CASSLRGQDIYSNQPQHF.

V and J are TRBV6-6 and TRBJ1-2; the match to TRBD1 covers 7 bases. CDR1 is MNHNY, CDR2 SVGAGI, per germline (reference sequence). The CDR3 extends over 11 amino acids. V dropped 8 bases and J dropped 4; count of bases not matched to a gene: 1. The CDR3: CASAGGYGYTF. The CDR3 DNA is TGTGCCAGCGCAGGGGGCTATGGCTACACCTTC.

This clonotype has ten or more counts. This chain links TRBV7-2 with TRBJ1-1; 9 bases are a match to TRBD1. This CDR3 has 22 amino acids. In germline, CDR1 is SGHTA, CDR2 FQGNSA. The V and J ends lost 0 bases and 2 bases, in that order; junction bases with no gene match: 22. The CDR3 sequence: CASSLAPDRGKLITSTNTEAFF. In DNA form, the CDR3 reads TGTGCCAGCAGCTTAGCTCCAGACAGGGGGAAATTAATCACCTCGACTAACACTGAAGCTTTCTTT.

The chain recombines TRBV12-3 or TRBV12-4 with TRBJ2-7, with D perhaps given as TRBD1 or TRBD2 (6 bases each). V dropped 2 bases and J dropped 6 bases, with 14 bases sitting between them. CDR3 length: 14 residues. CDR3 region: CASSLSPGAGEQYF. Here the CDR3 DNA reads TGTGCCAGCAGTTTAAGCCCGGGGGCTGGCGAGCAGTACTTC.

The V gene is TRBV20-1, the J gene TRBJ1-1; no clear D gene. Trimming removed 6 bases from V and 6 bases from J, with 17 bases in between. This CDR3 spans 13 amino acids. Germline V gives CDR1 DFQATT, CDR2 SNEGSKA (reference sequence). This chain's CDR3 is CSARPRGRAEAFF. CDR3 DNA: TGCAGTGCGAGACCCCGAGGGCGCGCTGAAGCTTTCTTT.

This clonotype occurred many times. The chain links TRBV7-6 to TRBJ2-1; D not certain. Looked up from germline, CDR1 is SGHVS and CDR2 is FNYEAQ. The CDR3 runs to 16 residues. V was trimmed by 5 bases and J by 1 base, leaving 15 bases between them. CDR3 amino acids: CASSSLKGFSYNEQFF. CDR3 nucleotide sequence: TGTGCCAGCAGCAGCCTTAAGGGATTTTCCTACAATGAGCAGTTCTTC.

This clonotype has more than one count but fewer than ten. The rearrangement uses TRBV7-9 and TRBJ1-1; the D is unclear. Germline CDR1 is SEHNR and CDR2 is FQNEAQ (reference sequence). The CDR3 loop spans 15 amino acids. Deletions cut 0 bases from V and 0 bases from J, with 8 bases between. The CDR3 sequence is CASSLAAALNTEAFF. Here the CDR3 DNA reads TGTGCCAGCAGCTTAGCGGCAGCTTTGAACACTGAAGCTTTCTTT.

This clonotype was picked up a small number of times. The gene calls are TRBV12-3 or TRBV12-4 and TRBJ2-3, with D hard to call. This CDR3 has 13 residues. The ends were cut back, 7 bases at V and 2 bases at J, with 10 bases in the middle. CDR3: CASTRHSTDTQYF. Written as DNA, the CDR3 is TGTGCCAGCACCAGACATTCCACAGATACGCAGTATTTT.

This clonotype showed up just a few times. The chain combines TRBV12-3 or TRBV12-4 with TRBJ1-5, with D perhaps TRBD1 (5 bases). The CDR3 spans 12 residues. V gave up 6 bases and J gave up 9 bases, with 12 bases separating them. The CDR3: CASSQGRLPQHF. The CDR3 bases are TGTGCCAGCAGCCAGGGTCGGTTGCCCCAGCATTTT.

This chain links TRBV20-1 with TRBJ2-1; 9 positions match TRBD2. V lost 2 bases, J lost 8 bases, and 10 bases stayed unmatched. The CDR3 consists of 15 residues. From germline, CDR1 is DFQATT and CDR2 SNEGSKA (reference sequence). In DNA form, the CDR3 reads TGCAGTGCTAGAAGGCGGGGGGGCCCTAATCATGAGCAGTTCTTC. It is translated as CSARRRGGPNHEQFF.